These 19 T cell receptor beta chains originate from one sample sequenced in a study of blood T cell repertoires in COVID-19. Using immunoSEQ multiplex PCR, the repertoire was profiled, and TCRdb retains in-frame clones only, with some absent. In the table there are about 54,000 clones, roughly 76% of which are singletons. Sequenced input: peripheral blood. The source is a woman aged 55-70 years with acute or convalescent COVID-19.

J is TRBJ1-2 and V is TRBV5-1, with D unresolved. Looked up from germline, CDR1 is SGHRS and CDR2 is YFSETQ. CDR3 length: 14 residues. V lost 2 bases and J 8 bases, leaving 16 bases between the germline ends. The CDR3 loop is CASSLVAGTEGYTF. The CDR3, as DNA: TGCGCCAGCAGCTTAGTGGCAGGCACAGAAGGCTACACCTTC.

This clone was picked up a small number of times. The chain has TRBV12-3 or TRBV12-4 and TRBJ1-1; possibly TRBD1 for D (5 bases). V gave up 6 bases and J gave up 5 bases, with 13 bases separating them. The CDR3 contains 13 residues. CDR3 coding DNA: TGTGCCAGCAGCCAAGGGAGGGGAACTGAAGCTTTCTTT. This codes for CASSQGRGTEAFF.

This sequence joins TRBV19 and TRBJ1-5; 8 bases are a match to TRBD1. V was clipped by 8 bases and J by 3 bases; unmatched bases: 9. Germline CDR1 LNHDA, CDR2 SQIVND (reference sequence). CDR3 length equals 15 residues. This chain's CDR3 is CASEGQGGINQPQHF. CDR3 bases: TGTGCCAGTGAAGGACAGGGAGGTATCAATCAGCCCCAGCATTTT. Combining the CDR3 with reference TRBV19 and TRBJ1-5 gives the whole variable domain DGGITQSPKYLFRKEGQNVTLSCEQNLNHDAMYWYRQDPGQGLRLIYYSQIVNDFQKGDIAEGYSVSREKKESFPLTVTSAQKNPTAFYLCASEGQGGINQPQHFGDGTRLSIL.

The chain has TRBV29-1 and TRBJ2-3; the D gene is possibly TRBD1 (7 bases). Trimming took 7 bases from V and 3 from J, leaving 17 bases between them. The CDR3 is made up of 14 amino acids. Per germline, CDR1 SQVTM and CDR2 ANQGSEA. The CDR3 bases are TGCAGCGCCAGACAGGGAGGATGGACAGATACGCAGTATTTT. Translating gives CSARQGGWTDTQYF.

Here the CDR3 reads CASSLGQGDYSPLHF. The CDR3 bases are TGCGCCAGCAGCTTGGGACAGGGAGATTACTCACCCCTCCACTTT. The genes are TRBV5-1 and TRBJ1-6; TRBD1 aligns across 7 bases. The J segment lost 10 bases and the V segment lost 0 bases, leaving 7 bases of the junction unmatched. The germline CDR1 and CDR2 sequences are SGHRS and YFSETQ. The CDR3 is made up of 15 amino acids.

V gene TRBV10-3 combines with J gene TRBJ1-2, with D perhaps TRBD1 (5 bases). V shed 7 bases and J shed 4 bases, with 16 bases lying between them. The CDR3 is 14 residues long. Germline loops: CDR1 ENHRY, CDR2 SYGVKD. For the CDR3, the DNA is TGTGCCATCACCCCGGACTGGGACTCCTATGGCTACACCTTC. It specifies CAITPDWDSYGYTF.

The chain uses TRBV7-9 and TRBJ2-1; 12 bases are a match to TRBD2. The CDR3 loop spans 14 amino acids. CDR1 and CDR2 from the germline V gene are SEHNR and FQNEAQ (reference sequence). V was clipped by 6 bases and J by 7 bases; unmatched bases: 4. The CDR3 loop reads CASRLAGGRNEQFF. The CDR3 DNA follows: TGTGCCAGCAGGCTAGCGGGGGGGCGGAATGAGCAGTTCTTC.

This clone appeared a few times. V gene TRBV4-2 combines with J gene TRBJ2-3; no clear D gene. Trimming took off 0 bases at V and 4 bases at J, with 8 bases between the two ends. The CDR3 contains 14 residues. Germline V gene sequence: CDR1 LGHNA, CDR2 YNFKEQ. The CDR3 DNA is TGTGCCAGCAGCCAAGATCGGGTGGCAGATACGCAGTATTTT. It specifies CASSQDRVADTQYF.

The V call is TRBV5-1, the J call TRBJ2-5; TRBD1 aligns across 8 bases. Germline CDR1 SGHRS, CDR2 YFSETQ. The ends lost 2 bases at V and 4 bases at J; junction bases unmatched: 4. The CDR3 has 14 amino acids. CDR3 bases: TGCGCCAGCAGCTTCCCTCAGGGGGCAGAGACCCAGTACTTC. It encodes CASSFPQGAETQYF.

The chain is built from TRBV5-4 and TRBJ2-1, with unresolved D. The ends were cut back, 1 base at V and 9 bases at J, with 11 bases in the middle. The germline V gene encodes CDR1 SGHNT and CDR2 YYREEE (reference sequence). This CDR3 region has 13 residues. The CDR3 here is CASSLTTGREQFF. The CDR3 nucleotides are TGTGCCAGCAGCTTGACTACCGGCCGTGAGCAGTTCTTC.

V and J are TRBV5-1 and TRBJ2-7, with 11 bases fitting TRBD1. CDR3 length equals 14 residues. Germline trimming cut 4 bases from V and 3 bases from J; bases unmatched to any gene: 3. Germline loops: CDR1 SGHRS, CDR2 YFSETQ. The CDR3 reads CASSLGTGGYEQYF. The DNA of the CDR3 is TGCGCCAGCAGCCTAGGGACAGGGGGCTACGAGCAGTACTTC.

This clone came up a few times. The CDR3 sequence: CAWSVGGLGYTF. In nucleotides, the CDR3 is TGTGCCTGGAGTGTCGGCGGCCTTGGCTACACCTTC. The J gene is TRBJ1-2, the V gene TRBV30, with D uncertain. Per germline, CDR1 GTSNPN and CDR2 SVGIG (reference sequence). Trimming cost V 0 bases and J 7 bases, with 9 bases left between them. This CDR3 is 12 amino acids long.

The rearrangement uses TRBV30 and TRBJ2-7; 9 bases map to TRBD1. V was pared by 3 bases and J by 6 bases, with 9 bases of the junction left unmatched. The CDR3 is made up of 14 amino acids. Germline loops: CDR1 GTSNPN, CDR2 SVGIG (reference sequence). The CDR3 nucleotides are TGTGCCTGGAGGCGACAGGGGGGGGTTCGCGAGCAGTACTTC. Translating it yields CAWRRQGGVREQYF.

J is TRBJ1-5 and V is TRBV3-1 (or the pseudogene TRBV3-2), with unresolved D. The V end lost 1 base, the J end lost 6 bases, and 13 bases lay between the germline ends. This CDR3 is 15 amino acids long. CDR1 is LGHDT, CDR2 YNNKEL, per germline (reference sequence). The CDR3 DNA sequence: TGTGCCAGCAGCCAAGGGCGCTCGGGGATTCAGCCCCAGCATTTT. Translated: CASSQGRSGIQPQHF.

The chain recombines TRBV6-4 with TRBJ2-5; 11 nucleotides align to TRBD2. Per germline, CDR1 MRHNA and CDR2 SNTAGT. This CDR3 comprises 14 residues. Trimming cost V 6 bases and J 6 bases; bases outside gene matches: 6. The CDR3, as DNA: TGTGCCAGCAGCCCGACTAGCGGGGCACAGACCCAGTACTTC. Its protein is CASSPTSGAQTQYF.

In its sample, this clone was seen once. The V gene is TRBV6-5, the J gene TRBJ1-2; TRBD1 matches 7 bases. The CDR3 totals 14 residues. V shed 5 bases, J shed 4 bases, and the junction held 7 bases outside the gene matches. Germline assignment: CDR1 MNHEY and CDR2 SVGAGI. CDR3 protein: CASSQGVQGYGYTF. The CDR3 coding sequence is TGTGCCAGCAGTCAGGGGGTTCAAGGCTATGGCTACACCTTC.

The chain joins TRBV5-1 to TRBJ1-6; TRBD1 agrees at 7 bases. The germline gives CDR1 SGHRS, CDR2 YFSETQ. This CDR3 is built from 16 residues. V lost 5 bases to trimming and J lost 6 bases; unmatched junction nucleotides: 11. CDR3 DNA sequence: TGCGCCAGCAGTGGACAGGTTGGGGCCGGTAATTCACCCCTCCACTTT. It is translated as CASSGQVGAGNSPLHF.

This clone was detected a few times. This rearrangement joins TRBV7-9 to TRBJ1-2; 7 bases fit TRBD1. The CDR3 runs 14 residues. V lost 7 bases, J lost 4 bases, and 9 bases stayed unmatched. CDR1 is SEHNR and CDR2 is FQNEAQ in the germline V gene (reference sequence). The chain's CDR3 is CASIPGQWIYGYTF. As DNA, the CDR3 is TGTGCCAGCATCCCGGGACAGTGGATCTATGGCTACACCTTC. The whole variable domain, filled in from reference TRBV7-9 and TRBJ1-2, reads DTGVSQNPRHKITKRGQNVTFRCDPISEHNRLYWYRQTLGQGPEFLTYFQNEAQLEKSRLLSDRFSAERPKGSFSTLEIQRTEQGDSAMYLCASIPGQWIYGYTFGSGTRLTVV.

The CDR3: CASSLGGQMNTEAFF. The CDR3 coding sequence is TGTGCCAGCAGCTTGGGGGGACAGATGAACACTGAAGCTTTCTTT. V and J are TRBV5-4 and TRBJ1-1, with 7 positions matching TRBD1. Unmatched junction bases numbered 2, after V lost 0 bases and J lost 0 bases. CDR3 length: 15 residues. In germline, CDR1 is SGHNT, CDR2 YYREEE (reference sequence).